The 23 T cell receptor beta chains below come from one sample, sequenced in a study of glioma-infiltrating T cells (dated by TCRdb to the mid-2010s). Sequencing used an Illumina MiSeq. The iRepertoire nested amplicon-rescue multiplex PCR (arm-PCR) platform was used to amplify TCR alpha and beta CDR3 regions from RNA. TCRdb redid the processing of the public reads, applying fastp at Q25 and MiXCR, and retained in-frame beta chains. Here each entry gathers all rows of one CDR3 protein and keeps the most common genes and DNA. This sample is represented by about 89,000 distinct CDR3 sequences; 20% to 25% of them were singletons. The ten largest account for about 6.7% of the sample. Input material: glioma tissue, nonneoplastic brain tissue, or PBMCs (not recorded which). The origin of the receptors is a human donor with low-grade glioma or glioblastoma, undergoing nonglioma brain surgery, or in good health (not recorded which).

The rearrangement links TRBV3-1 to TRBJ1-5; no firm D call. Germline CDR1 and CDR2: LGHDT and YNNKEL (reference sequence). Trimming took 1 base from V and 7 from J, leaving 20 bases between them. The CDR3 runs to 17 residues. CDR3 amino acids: CASSQGTGLAVGQPQHF. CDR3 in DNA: TGTGCCAGCAGCCAAGGAACGGGCCTCGCTGTCGGGCAGCCCCAGCATTTT.

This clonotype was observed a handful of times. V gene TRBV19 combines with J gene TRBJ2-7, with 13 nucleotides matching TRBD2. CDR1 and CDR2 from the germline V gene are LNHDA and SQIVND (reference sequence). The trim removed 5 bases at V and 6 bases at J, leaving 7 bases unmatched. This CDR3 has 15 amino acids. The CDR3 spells CASSVGLAGDGEQYF. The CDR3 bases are TGTGCCAGTAGTGTTGGACTAGCGGGAGATGGCGAGCAGTACTTC.

Here the CDR3 reads CASSATGYAEAFF. In DNA form, the CDR3 reads TGTGCCAGCAGTGCGACGGGGTACGCTGAAGCTTTCTTT. The chain recombines TRBV6-4 with TRBJ1-1; no definite D call. Germline assignment: CDR1 MRHNA and CDR2 SNTAGT. V lost 4 bases, J lost 6 bases, and 12 bases lay in between. The CDR3 covers 13 residues.

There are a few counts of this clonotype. The CDR3 region is CASSSRTAHPYEQYF. The CDR3 bases are TGTGCCAGCAGCTCGAGGACAGCGCACCCCTACGAGCAGTACTTC. The chain has TRBV7-9 and TRBJ2-7; tentative D call: TRBD1 (6 bases). The CDR3 contains 15 residues. Trimming took off 4 bases at V and 2 bases at J, with 15 bases between the two ends. CDR1 is SEHNR and CDR2 is FQNEAQ in the germline V gene (reference sequence).

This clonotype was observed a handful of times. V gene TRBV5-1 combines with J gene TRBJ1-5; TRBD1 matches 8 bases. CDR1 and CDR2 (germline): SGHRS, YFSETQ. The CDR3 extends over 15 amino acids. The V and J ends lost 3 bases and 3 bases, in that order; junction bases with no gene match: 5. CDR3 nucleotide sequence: TGCGCCAGCAGCTCCGGGACAGGCGCCAATCAGCCCCAGCATTTT. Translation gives CASSSGTGANQPQHF.

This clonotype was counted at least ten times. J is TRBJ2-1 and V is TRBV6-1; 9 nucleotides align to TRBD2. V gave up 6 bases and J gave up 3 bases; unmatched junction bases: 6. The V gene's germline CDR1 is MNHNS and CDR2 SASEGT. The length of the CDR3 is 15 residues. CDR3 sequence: CASRSLAGFYNEQFF. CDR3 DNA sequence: TGTGCCAGCAGGTCACTAGCGGGCTTCTACAATGAGCAGTTCTTC.

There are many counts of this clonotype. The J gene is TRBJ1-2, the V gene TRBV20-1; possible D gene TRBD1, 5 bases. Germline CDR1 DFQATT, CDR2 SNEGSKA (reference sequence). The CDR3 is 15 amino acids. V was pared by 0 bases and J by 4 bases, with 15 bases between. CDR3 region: CSARDGRQGFYGYTF. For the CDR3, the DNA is TGCAGTGCTAGAGATGGGCGGCAGGGCTTCTATGGCTACACCTTC.

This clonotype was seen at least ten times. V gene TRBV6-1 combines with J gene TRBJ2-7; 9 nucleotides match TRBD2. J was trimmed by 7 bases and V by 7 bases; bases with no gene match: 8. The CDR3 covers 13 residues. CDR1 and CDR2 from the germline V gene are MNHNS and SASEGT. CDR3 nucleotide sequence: TGTGCCAGCACCCGGGGACTAGCAGAGGAGCAGTACTTC. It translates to CASTRGLAEEQYF.

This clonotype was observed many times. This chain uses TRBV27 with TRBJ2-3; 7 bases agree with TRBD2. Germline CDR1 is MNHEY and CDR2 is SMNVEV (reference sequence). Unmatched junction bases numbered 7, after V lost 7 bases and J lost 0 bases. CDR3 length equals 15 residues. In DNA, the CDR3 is TGTGCCAGCACTTGGGGACTATCTAGCACAGATACGCAGTATTTT. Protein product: CASTWGLSSTDTQYF.

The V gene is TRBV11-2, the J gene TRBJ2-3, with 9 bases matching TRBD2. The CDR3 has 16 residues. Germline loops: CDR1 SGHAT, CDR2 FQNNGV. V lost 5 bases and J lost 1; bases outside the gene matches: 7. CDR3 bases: TGTGCCAGCAGCGTCCATAGCGGGGGTGGCACAGATACGCAGTATTTT. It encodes CASSVHSGGGTDTQYF.

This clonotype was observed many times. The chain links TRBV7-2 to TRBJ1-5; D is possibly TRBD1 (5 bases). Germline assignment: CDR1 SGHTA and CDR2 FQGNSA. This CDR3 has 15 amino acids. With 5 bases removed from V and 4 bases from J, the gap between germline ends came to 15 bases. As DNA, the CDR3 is TGTGCCAGCAGCCCTGACGGGGGGTGGAATCAGCCCCAGCATTTT. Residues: CASSPDGGWNQPQHF.

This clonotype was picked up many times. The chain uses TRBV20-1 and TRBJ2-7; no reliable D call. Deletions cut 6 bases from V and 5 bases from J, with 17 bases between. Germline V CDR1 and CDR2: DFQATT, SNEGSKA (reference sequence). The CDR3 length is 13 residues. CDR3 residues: CSAPYSSPHEQYF. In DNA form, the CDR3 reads TGCAGTGCGCCCTACTCTTCCCCCCACGAGCAGTACTTC.

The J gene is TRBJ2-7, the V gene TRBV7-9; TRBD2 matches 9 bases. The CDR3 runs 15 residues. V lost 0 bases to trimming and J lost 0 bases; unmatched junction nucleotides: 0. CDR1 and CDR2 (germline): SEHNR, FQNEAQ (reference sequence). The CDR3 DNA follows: TGTGCCAGCAGCTTAGCTAGCGGGAGCTCCTACGAGCAGTACTTC. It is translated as CASSLASGSSYEQYF. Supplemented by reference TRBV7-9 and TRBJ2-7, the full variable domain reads DTGVSQNPRHKITKRGQNVTFRCDPISEHNRLYWYRQTLGQGPEFLTYFQNEAQLEKSRLLSDRFSAERPKGSFSTLEIQRTEQGDSAMYLCASSLASGSSYEQYFGPGTRLTVT.

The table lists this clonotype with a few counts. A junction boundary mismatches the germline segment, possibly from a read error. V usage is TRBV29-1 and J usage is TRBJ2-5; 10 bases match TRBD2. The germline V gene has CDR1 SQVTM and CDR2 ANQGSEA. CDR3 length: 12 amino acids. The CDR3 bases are TGCAGCGTTGTAGAGACTAGCGGGCTCGGAGACTTC. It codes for CSVVETSGLGDF. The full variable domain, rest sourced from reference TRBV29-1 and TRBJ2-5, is SAVISQKPSRDICQRGTSLTIQCQVDSQVTMMFWYRQQPGQSLTLIATANQGSEATYESGFVIDKFPISRPNLTFSTLTVSNMSPEDSSIYLCSVVETSGLGDFGPGTRLLVL.

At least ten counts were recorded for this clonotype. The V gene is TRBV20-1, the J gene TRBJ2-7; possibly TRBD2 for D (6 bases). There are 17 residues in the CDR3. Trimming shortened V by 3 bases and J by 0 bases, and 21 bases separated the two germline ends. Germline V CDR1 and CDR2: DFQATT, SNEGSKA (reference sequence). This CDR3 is CSASARLGGLISYEQYF. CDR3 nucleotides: TGCAGTGCTAGTGCCCGTTTGGGGGGACTTATCTCCTACGAGCAGTACTTC.

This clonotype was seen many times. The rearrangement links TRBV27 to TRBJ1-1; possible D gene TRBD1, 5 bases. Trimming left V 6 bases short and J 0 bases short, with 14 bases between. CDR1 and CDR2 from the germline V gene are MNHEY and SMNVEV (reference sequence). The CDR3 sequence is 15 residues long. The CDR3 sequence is CASRRSRVLNTEAFF. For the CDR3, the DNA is TGTGCCAGCAGGCGCAGCAGGGTTCTGAACACTGAAGCTTTCTTT.

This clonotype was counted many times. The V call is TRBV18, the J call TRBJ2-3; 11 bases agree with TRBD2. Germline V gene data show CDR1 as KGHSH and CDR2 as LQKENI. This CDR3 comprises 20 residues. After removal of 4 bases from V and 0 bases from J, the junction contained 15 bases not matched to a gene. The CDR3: CASSLIPGTSGKTSTDTQYF. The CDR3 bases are TGTGCCAGCTCACTGATCCCCGGGACTAGCGGAAAAACTAGCACAGATACGCAGTATTTT.

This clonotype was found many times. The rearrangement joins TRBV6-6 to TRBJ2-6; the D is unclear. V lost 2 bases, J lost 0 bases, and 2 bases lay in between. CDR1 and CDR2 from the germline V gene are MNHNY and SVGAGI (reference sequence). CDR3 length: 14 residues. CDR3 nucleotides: TGTGCCAGCAGTTACAGCTCTGGGGCCAACGTCCTGACTTTC. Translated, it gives CASSYSSGANVLTF.

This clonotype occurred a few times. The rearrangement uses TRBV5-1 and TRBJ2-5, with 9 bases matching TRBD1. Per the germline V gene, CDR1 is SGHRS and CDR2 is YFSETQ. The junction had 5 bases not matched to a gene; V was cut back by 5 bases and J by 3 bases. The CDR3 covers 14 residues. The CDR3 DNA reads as TGCGCCAGCAGGGTACAGGGGGCCGAAGAGACCCAGTACTTC. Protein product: CASRVQGAEETQYF.

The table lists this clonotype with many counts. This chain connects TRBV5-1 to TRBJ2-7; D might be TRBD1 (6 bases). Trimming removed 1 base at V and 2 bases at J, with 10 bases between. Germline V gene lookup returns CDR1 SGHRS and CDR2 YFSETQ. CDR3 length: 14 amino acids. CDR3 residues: CASSLYRDAYEQYF. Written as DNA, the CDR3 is TGCGCCAGCAGCTTGTACAGGGATGCCTACGAGCAGTACTTC.

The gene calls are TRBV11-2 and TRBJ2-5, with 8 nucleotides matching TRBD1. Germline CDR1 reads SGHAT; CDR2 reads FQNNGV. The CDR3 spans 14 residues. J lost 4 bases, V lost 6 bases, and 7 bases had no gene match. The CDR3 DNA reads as TGTGCCAGCAGACAACCCGGACAGGGAGAGACCCAGTACTTC. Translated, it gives CASRQPGQGETQYF.

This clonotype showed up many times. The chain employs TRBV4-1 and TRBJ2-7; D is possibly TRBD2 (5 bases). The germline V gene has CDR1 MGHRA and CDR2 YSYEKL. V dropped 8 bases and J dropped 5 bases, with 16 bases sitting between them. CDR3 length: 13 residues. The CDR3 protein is CASGRDSRDEQYF. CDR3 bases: TGCGCCAGCGGACGGGATTCCCGGGACGAGCAGTACTTC.

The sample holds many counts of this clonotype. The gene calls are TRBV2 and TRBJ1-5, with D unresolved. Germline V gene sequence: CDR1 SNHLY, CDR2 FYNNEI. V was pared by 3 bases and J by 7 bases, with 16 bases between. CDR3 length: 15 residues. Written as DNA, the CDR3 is TGTGCCAGCAGTGACATTAGTGTGGCAGGACAGCCCCAGCATTTT. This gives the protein CASSDISVAGQPQHF.